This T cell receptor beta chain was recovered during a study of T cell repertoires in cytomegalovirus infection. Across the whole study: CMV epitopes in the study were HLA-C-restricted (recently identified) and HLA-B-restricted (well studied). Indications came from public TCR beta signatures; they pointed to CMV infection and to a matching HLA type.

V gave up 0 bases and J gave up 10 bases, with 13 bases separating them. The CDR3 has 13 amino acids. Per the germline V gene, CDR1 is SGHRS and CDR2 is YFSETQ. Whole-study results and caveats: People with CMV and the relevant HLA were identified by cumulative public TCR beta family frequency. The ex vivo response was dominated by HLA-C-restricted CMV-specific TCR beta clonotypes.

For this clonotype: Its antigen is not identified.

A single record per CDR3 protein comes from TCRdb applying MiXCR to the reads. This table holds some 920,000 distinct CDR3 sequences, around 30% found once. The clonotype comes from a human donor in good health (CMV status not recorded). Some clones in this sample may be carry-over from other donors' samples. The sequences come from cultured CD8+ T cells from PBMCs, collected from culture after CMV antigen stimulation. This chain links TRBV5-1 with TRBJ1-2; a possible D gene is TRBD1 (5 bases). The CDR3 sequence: CASSLDPGRDYTF. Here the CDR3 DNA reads TGCGCCAGCAGCTTGGACCCAGGGAGAGACTACACCTTC.